Below, 5 T cell receptor beta chains from the same sample are listed, as sequenced in a study of prognosis after radiotherapy for stage I lung cancer. Two-round multiplex PCR on genomic DNA was the method by which TCR beta CDR3 was amplified. With primers specific to each TRBV and TRBJ gene, the first-round PCR was performed. TCRdb re-called the multiplex PCR reads with MiXCR, one entry per CDR3 protein. The sample has about 51,000 distinct CDR3 sequences; under 45% are singletons. Sample: PBMCs, taken before or after stereotactic body radiation therapy (not recorded which). The receptors were gathered from a donor aged 50 or older with non-small cell lung cancer.

As regards this clonotype: A single base is all that separates this from a far larger clone, so a read error is likely. The chain is built from TRBV6-6 and TRBJ1-2, with no clear D. Germline-derived CDR1 and CDR2 are MNHNY and SVGAGI (reference sequence). V lost 0 bases to trimming and J lost 4 bases, with 12 bases between them. The CDR3 covers 15 residues. The CDR3, as DNA: TGTGCCAGCAGTTACTCGAGTTACAGACCCTATGGCTACACCTTC. It codes for CASSYSSYRPYGYTF.

This clonotype was observed at least ten times. At one end the junction does not follow the germline gene, possibly because of a read error. The chain uses TRBV6-1 and TRBJ1-5; no clear D. The CDR3 contains 14 residues. The germline V gene has CDR1 MNHNS and CDR2 SASEGT. CDR3 sequence reads: CASSPRQENRPQHF. The CDR3 DNA sequence: TGTGCCAGCAGCCCCCGCCAGGAAAATCGGCCCCAGCATTTT.

This clonotype was recorded many times. The chain links TRBV7-3 to TRBJ2-5; 13 bases match TRBD2. Per the germline V gene, CDR1 is SGHTA and CDR2 is FQGTGA. V lost 3 bases and J lost 1; bases outside the gene matches: 2. This CDR3 is built from 16 residues. The CDR3 sequence: CASSLGTSGTQETQYF. DNA for the CDR3: TGTGCCAGCAGCTTGGGGACTAGCGGGACCCAAGAGACCCAGTACTTC.

This clonotype was seen at least ten times. The rearrangement links TRBV5-1 to TRBJ2-5; perhaps TRBD2 as D (6 bases). The CDR3 extends over 13 amino acids. Deletions cut 0 bases from V and 5 bases from J, with 8 bases between. Germline loops: CDR1 SGHRS, CDR2 YFSETQ. The CDR3 spells CASSLGRGETQYF. The DNA for the CDR3 is TGCGCCAGCAGCTTGGGTCGGGGGGAGACCCAGTACTTC.

A word on this clonotype: An end of the junction does not agree with germline; a read error may underlie this. The gene calls are TRBV20-1 and TRBJ2-2; 11 bases map to TRBD2. Germline CDR1 and CDR2: DFQATT and SNEGSKA (reference sequence). The CDR3 is made up of 17 amino acids. The CDR3 is CSSEPGLAGYNTVELFF. The CDR3 DNA sequence: TGCAGTTCTGAGCCCGGACTAGCGGGCTACAACACCGTGGAGCTGTTTTTT.